This T cell receptor (beta chain) is from a study of blood T cell repertoires in COVID-19. About the research overall: The study drew acute and convalescent COVID-19 samples from the United States, Italy and Spain. T cells, B-cell-depleted T cells, or PBMCs supplied cDNA or gDNA.

V was cut by 5 bases and J by 5 bases, with 9 bases left in between. In germline, CDR1 is LGHDT, CDR2 YNNKEL (reference sequence). The CDR3 runs to 13 residues. In the original workflow: Amplifying reference gene primers gave estimates of nucleated cell counts. Generated by immunoSEQ multiplex PCR, the TCRdb table keeps only in-frame clones and is missing some. From that table come the V and J calls and clone size; the DNA was used to work out D and trimming. Of under 250,000 clones listed, 83% are singletons. The receptor was derived from a woman in her 70s with active or convalescent COVID-19. The sample consisted of peripheral blood. V and J are TRBV3-1 (or the pseudogene TRBV3-2) and TRBJ1-4; D unresolved. The CDR3 DNA reads as TGTGCCAGCAGCTACGGGGAAAATGAAAAACTGTTTTTT. Its protein product is CASSYGENEKLFF.